These 11 T cell receptor beta chains were all obtained from the same sample, sequenced in a study of blood T cell repertoires in COVID-19. The data were produced by immunoSEQ multiplex PCR, yet TCRdb's version contains in-frame clones alone and is incomplete. The repertoire holds around 300,000 clones, with roughly nine tenths as singletons. The sample was PBMCs or T cells enriched from blood (not recorded which). The source is a woman between 40 and 55 years old who had recovered from COVID-19.

V is TRBV4-3 and J is TRBJ2-1, with D possibly being TRBD2 (6 bases). V lost 2 bases and J 7 bases, leaving 12 bases between the germline ends. The germline V gene encodes CDR1 LGHNA and CDR2 YSLEER. The CDR3 consists of 14 residues. The CDR3 protein is CASSQPGLLNEQFF. The CDR3 DNA is TGCGCCAGCAGCCAACCGGGACTTCTAAATGAGCAGTTCTTC.

This clone appeared a single time. This rearrangement joins TRBV19 to TRBJ1-3, with TRBD1 identical over 9 bases. Looked up from germline, CDR1 is LNHDA and CDR2 is SQIVND (reference sequence). The V and J ends lost 9 bases and 5 bases, in that order; junction bases with no gene match: 5. This CDR3 is built from 13 residues. CDR3 DNA: TGTGCCAGCCAACAGGGGGCAAGAAACACCATATATTTT. Protein: CASQQGARNTIYF.

V gene TRBV7-8 combines with J gene TRBJ1-6, with D uncertain. Germline lookup yields CDR1 SGHVS and CDR2 FQNEAQ. V lost 5 bases to trimming and J lost 10 bases, with 15 bases between them. The CDR3 runs 14 residues. CDR3 sequence (DNA): TGTGCCAGCAGCGTGGACTCCCCTTACTCACCCCTCCACTTT. It encodes CASSVDSPYSPLHF.

The V call is TRBV30, the J call TRBJ1-5; TRBD1 matches at 8 bases. V was clipped by 4 bases and J by 7 bases; unmatched bases: 6. Germline CDR1 GTSNPN, CDR2 SVGIG (reference sequence). The CDR3 runs to 13 residues. CDR3 residues: CAWTGGLGQPQHF. The CDR3 coding sequence is TGTGCCTGGACAGGGGGCCTTGGGCAGCCCCAGCATTTT.

This chain joins TRBV3-1 (or the pseudogene TRBV3-2) and TRBJ2-3, with D possibly TRBD1 on 6 matching bases. The CDR3 runs 16 residues. From germline, CDR1 is LGHDT and CDR2 YNNKEL (reference sequence). The V end lost 0 bases, the J end lost 2 bases, and 12 bases lay between the germline ends. The CDR3 protein is CASSQDGRGYTDTQYF. CDR3 nucleotide sequence: TGTGCCAGCAGCCAAGACGGCAGGGGTTACACAGATACGCAGTATTTT.

This sequence joins TRBV5-1 and TRBJ2-3; 8 nucleotides agree with TRBD1. CDR3 size: 17 residues. Per germline, CDR1 SGHRS and CDR2 YFSETQ. Unmatched junction bases numbered 12, after V lost 4 bases and J lost 2 bases. The CDR3 bases are TGCGCCAGCAGCATCGGACAGGGTGGTTCGTACACAGATACGCAGTATTTT. Translating it yields CASSIGQGGSYTDTQYF.

This chain links TRBV6-5 with TRBJ2-3; no definite D call. V was cut by 6 bases and J by 2 bases, with 9 bases left in between. The germline V gene has CDR1 MNHEY and CDR2 SVGAGI. CDR3 length: 13 amino acids. The CDR3, as DNA: TGTGCCAGCAGACCTCAACACACAGATACGCAGTATTTT. Protein: CASRPQHTDTQYF.

This chain connects TRBV19 to TRBJ1-2; TRBD1 agrees at 9 bases. The length of the CDR3 is 16 residues. The J segment lost 5 bases and the V segment lost 3 bases, leaving 10 bases of the junction unmatched. Germline values: CDR1 LNHDA, CDR2 SQIVND (reference sequence). CDR3 sequence: CASSMGDRARPYGYTF. The CDR3 coding sequence is TGTGCCAGTAGTATGGGGGACAGGGCCCGCCCTTATGGCTACACCTTC.

The sample holds a few counts of this clone. The rearrangement uses TRBV2 and TRBJ2-7; 10 bases align to TRBD2. Germline V gene sequence: CDR1 SNHLY, CDR2 FYNNEI. V gave up 5 bases and J gave up 6 bases; unmatched junction bases: 7. The CDR3 covers 14 residues. The CDR3 coding sequence is TGTGCCAGCAGTTCGCAGCGGGGGGGCCTCGAGCAGTACTTC. This sequence encodes CASSSQRGGLEQYF.

The genes are TRBV30 and TRBJ1-2; D is ambiguous. V lost 3 bases, J lost 2 bases, and 16 bases lay in between. The CDR3 consists of 15 residues. Germline values: CDR1 GTSNPN, CDR2 SVGIG (reference sequence). The CDR3 sequence: CAWSAPPEANYGYTF. The CDR3 DNA follows: TGTGCCTGGAGCGCCCCGCCGGAGGCCAACTATGGCTACACCTTC.

This clone was recorded only once. DNA for the CDR3: TGTGCCAGCACGTACTTGGACACTGAAGCTTTCTTT. This sequence encodes CASTYLDTEAFF. The V and J genes are TRBV2 and TRBJ1-1; D not resolved. This CDR3 is built from 12 residues. The germline gives CDR1 SNHLY, CDR2 FYNNEI. V lost 7 bases to trimming and J lost 3 bases, with 9 bases between them.